What follows are 18 T cell receptor beta chains derived from one specimen sequenced in a study of blood T cell repertoires in COVID-19. Produced via immunoSEQ multiplex PCR; TCRdb's table is partial and in-frame only. The sample records about 430,000 clones, nearly 90% being singletons. What was sequenced was PBMCs or T cells enriched from blood (not recorded which). These receptor sequences come from a woman aged 18-29 years who had been exposed to COVID-19.

This clone occurred once. The genes are TRBV27 and TRBJ2-5; D gene unclear. The germline V gene encodes CDR1 MNHEY and CDR2 SMNVEV (reference sequence). This CDR3 has 12 amino acids. V was pared by 4 bases and J by 5 bases, with 8 bases between. Here the CDR3 DNA reads TGTGCCAGCAGTTCCCTACTGGAGACCCAGTACTTC. It translates to CASSSLLETQYF.

The rearrangement joins TRBV2 to TRBJ2-3, with 9 bases lining up with TRBD2. CDR1 is SNHLY, CDR2 FYNNEI, per germline. The V segment lost 2 bases and the J segment 6 bases; nucleotides outside the gene matches: 6. The CDR3 runs to 15 residues. In DNA, the CDR3 is TGTGCCAGCAGTGAACATGGCGGGAGGGTGGATACGCAGTATTTT. Translation: CASSEHGGRVDTQYF.

This chain joins TRBV6-5 and TRBJ2-3; no definite D call. This CDR3 spans 14 amino acids. Germline V gene sequence: CDR1 MNHEY, CDR2 SVGAGI. V was trimmed by 6 bases and J by 1 base, leaving 11 bases between them. The DNA for the CDR3 is TGTGCCAGCAGGATGACATACGGCACAGATACGCAGTATTTT. Amino acids: CASRMTYGTDTQYF.

The rearrangement uses TRBV27 and TRBJ2-1; the match to TRBD2 covers 10 bases. The CDR3 has 12 residues. From germline, CDR1 is MNHEY and CDR2 SMNVEV (reference sequence). Germline trimming cut 9 bases from V and 5 bases from J; bases unmatched to any gene: 1. CDR3 coding DNA: TGTGCCAGTAGCGGGAGGCACAATGAGCAGTTCTTC. Amino acids: CASSGRHNEQFF.

As concerns this clone: The same CDR3 also results from other DNA sequences found in this sample. V usage is TRBV7-2 and J usage is TRBJ2-5; 9 bases align to TRBD1. The V and J ends lost 0 bases and 5 bases, in that order; junction bases with no gene match: 1. This CDR3 spans 14 amino acids. Germline V CDR1 and CDR2: SGHTA, FQGNSA. The CDR3 loop is CASSLAGTGETQYF. Written as DNA, the CDR3 is TGTGCCAGCAGCTTAGCCGGGACAGGGGAGACCCAGTACTTC.

The rearrangement joins TRBV5-6 to TRBJ1-6, with D unclear. CDR1 and CDR2 (germline): SGHDT, YYEEEE. The CDR3 covers 13 residues. The V gene lost 6 bases and the J gene lost 9 bases, with 13 bases spanning the gap. CDR3 nucleotide sequence: TGTGCCAGCACCCTAGGGAGTATTTCACCCCTCCACTTT. This sequence encodes CASTLGSISPLHF.

The chain couples TRBV30 to TRBJ1-3; 8 positions agree with TRBD1. Trimming at V came to 2 bases and at J to 0 bases, leaving 6 bases not matched to a gene. The germline CDR1 and CDR2 sequences are GTSNPN and SVGIG (reference sequence). The CDR3 contains 16 residues. CDR3 sequence: CAWSSQGADSGNTIYF. CDR3 coding DNA: TGTGCCTGGAGTTCTCAGGGGGCAGACTCTGGAAACACCATATATTTT.

Details on this clone: Other DNA sequences in this sample translate to the same CDR3. The chain has TRBV27 and TRBJ2-1; 9 bases line up with TRBD2. The V and J ends lost 1 base and 3 bases, in that order; junction bases with no gene match: 1. Germline loops: CDR1 MNHEY, CDR2 SMNVEV (reference sequence). This CDR3 has 15 amino acids. CDR3 amino acids: CASSLLAGVYNEQFF. In DNA, the CDR3 is TGTGCCAGCAGTTTATTAGCGGGGGTCTACAATGAGCAGTTCTTC.

The CDR3 bases are TGTGCCAGCAGTTTAAAGCTAGCGGCAAGCTCCTACAATGAGCAGTTCTTC. Translation gives CASSLKLAASSYNEQFF. This sequence joins TRBV28 and TRBJ2-1, with 7 bases fitting TRBD2. The CDR3 has 17 amino acids. Germline CDR1 MDHEN, CDR2 SYDVKM. Losses at the gene ends were 2 bases for V and 0 bases for J; bases not matched to a gene: 7.

This clone was seen a single time. The rearrangement joins TRBV7-5 to TRBJ2-3; the table's D call of TRBD2 was not tested on the DNA. TRBV7-5 is shown as a pseudogene. The CDR3 has 16 amino acids. CDR3 protein: CARSFEGGGNTDTQYF. CDR3 nucleotide sequence: TGTGCCAGAAGCTTTGAGGGGGGGGGTAACACAGATACGCAGTATTTT.

V and J are TRBV4-1 and TRBJ1-1, with 8 positions matching TRBD1. CDR1 and CDR2 (germline): MGHRA, YSYEKL. J lost 1 base, V lost 4 bases, and 2 bases had no gene match. The CDR3 loop spans 14 amino acids. The CDR3 here is CASSPGTGNTEAFF. CDR3 nucleotide sequence: TGCGCCAGCAGCCCGGGGACAGGGAACACTGAAGCTTTCTTT.

The chain has TRBV4-1 and TRBJ2-3; TRBD2 agrees at 9 bases. Germline trimming cut 0 bases from V and 6 bases from J; bases unmatched to any gene: 13. The germline V gene has CDR1 MGHRA and CDR2 YSYEKL. The CDR3 spans 18 residues. The CDR3 reads CASSQDPGIAGVSDTQYF. The CDR3 DNA follows: TGCGCCAGCAGCCAAGATCCGGGAATAGCGGGAGTATCTGATACGCAGTATTTT.

This chain links TRBV10-1 with TRBJ1-5; D ambiguous. The germline CDR1 and CDR2 sequences are WNHNN and SYGVQD (reference sequence). The CDR3 loop spans 13 amino acids. Trimming shortened V by 3 bases and J by 4 bases, and 7 bases separated the two germline ends. CDR3 in amino acids: CASSEFRNQPQHF. CDR3 sequence (DNA): TGCGCCAGCAGTGAATTCAGGAATCAGCCCCAGCATTTT.

The V gene is TRBV7-2, the J gene TRBJ2-4; possible D gene TRBD2, 5 bases. Per the germline V gene, CDR1 is SGHTA and CDR2 is FQGNSA. This CDR3 has 16 amino acids. V was trimmed by 5 bases and J by 1 base, leaving 15 bases between them. Here the CDR3 reads CASSAPGTGAKNIQYF. CDR3 nucleotides: TGTGCCAGCAGCGCCCCCGGAACGGGGGCCAAAAACATTCAGTACTTC.

The chain carries TRBV6-5 and TRBJ2-5; weak D call: TRBD1 (5 bases). The CDR3 runs to 16 residues. Deletions cut 0 bases from V and 5 bases from J, with 16 bases between. CDR1 is MNHEY, CDR2 SVGAGI, per germline. The DNA for the CDR3 is TGTGCCAGCAGTTACTCTTCCGAAGGGGTGAGGGAGACCCAGTACTTC. As protein: CASSYSSEGVRETQYF.

This sequence joins TRBV7-9 and TRBJ1-2; TRBD1 aligns across 7 bases. This CDR3 comprises 12 residues. Germline CDR1 reads SEHNR; CDR2 reads FQNEAQ (reference sequence). The J segment lost 8 bases and the V segment lost 5 bases, leaving 5 bases of the junction unmatched. The CDR3 nucleotides read TGTGCCAGCAGCGGGGCGACAGGGGGCTACACCTTC. Protein sequence: CASSGATGGYTF. The full variable domain, with the rest looked up from reference TRBV7-9 and TRBJ1-2, is DTGVSQNPRHKITKRGQNVTFRCDPISEHNRLYWYRQTLGQGPEFLTYFQNEAQLEKSRLLSDRFSAERPKGSFSTLEIQRTEQGDSAMYLCASSGATGGYTFGSGTRLTVV.

This chain joins TRBV7-2 and TRBJ2-2; 8 bases fit TRBD2. V was pared by 3 bases and J by 1 base, with 7 bases of the junction left unmatched. Germline V CDR1 and CDR2: SGHTA, FQGNSA. The CDR3 runs 17 residues. For the CDR3, the DNA is TGTGCCAGCAGCTTTCCTGGACTAGCTGTGAACACCGGGGAGCTGTTTTTT. Translated, it gives CASSFPGLAVNTGELFF. Using reference TRBV7-2 and TRBJ2-2 for the parts outside the CDR3, the full variable domain is GAGVSQSPSNKVTEKGKDVELRCDPISGHTALYWYRQSLGQGLEFLIYFQGNSAPDKSGLPSDRFSAERTGGSVSTLTIQRTQQEDSAVYLCASSFPGLAVNTGELFFGEGSRLTVL.

The chain recombines TRBV18 with TRBJ2-7; 11 positions match TRBD1. This CDR3 contains 17 residues. V was pared by 1 base and J by 1 base, with 6 bases of the junction left unmatched. Germline V CDR1 and CDR2: KGHSH, LQKENI. The CDR3 DNA is TGTGCCAGCTCACCACTCGGACAGGGGGCGAGTTCCTACGAGCAGTACTTC. It encodes CASSPLGQGASSYEQYF.